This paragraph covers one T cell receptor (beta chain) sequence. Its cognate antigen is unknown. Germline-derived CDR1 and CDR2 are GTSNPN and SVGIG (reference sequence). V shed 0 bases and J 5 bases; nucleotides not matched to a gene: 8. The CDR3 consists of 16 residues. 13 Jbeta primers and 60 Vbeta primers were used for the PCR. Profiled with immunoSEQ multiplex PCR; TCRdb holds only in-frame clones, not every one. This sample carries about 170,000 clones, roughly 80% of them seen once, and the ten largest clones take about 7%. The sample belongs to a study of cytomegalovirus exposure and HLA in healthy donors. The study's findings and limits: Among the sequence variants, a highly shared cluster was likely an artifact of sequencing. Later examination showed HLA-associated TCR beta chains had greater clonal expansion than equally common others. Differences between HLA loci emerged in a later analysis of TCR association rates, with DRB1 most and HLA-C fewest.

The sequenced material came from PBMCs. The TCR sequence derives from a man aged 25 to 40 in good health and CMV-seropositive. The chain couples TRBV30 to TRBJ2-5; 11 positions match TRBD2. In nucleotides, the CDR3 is TGTGCCTGGAGTGTAGGTAGCGGGAGGGCGTCGGAGACCCAGTACTTC. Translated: CAWSVGSGRASETQYF.